These 19 T cell receptor beta chains share one sample of origin, sequenced in a study of molecular identifiers for immune sequencing clone quantification. TCRdb analysed the PCR reads with MiXCR anew, one entry per CDR3 protein. The sample contains some 100,000 distinct CDR3 sequences, around 20% of which appear only once. The sample consisted of naive CD8+ T cells from blood, with Jurkat cell RNA spiked in. The sample's subset: FACS-sorted CD8+CD4-CCR7+CD45RA+ naive T cells. Receptor source: a human donor in good health. Some libraries in this study had Jurkat cell RNA spiked in.

This clonotype was found many times. J is TRBJ2-7 and V is TRBV5-5; TRBD1 matches 10 bases. After removal of 2 bases from V and 4 bases from J, the junction contained 6 bases not matched to a gene. Per the germline V gene, CDR1 is SGHKS and CDR2 is YYEKEE (reference sequence). The CDR3 extends over 15 amino acids. The CDR3 DNA follows: TGTGCCAGCAGCTTCGGGACAGGGGAATGGTACGAGCAGTACTTC. It codes for CASSFGTGEWYEQYF.

This clonotype was found many times. V and J are TRBV29-1 and TRBJ2-5; D possibly corresponds to TRBD2 (6 bases). The V end was cut by 3 bases, the J end by 0 bases, with 8 bases between. CDR1 and CDR2 from the germline V gene are SQVTM and ANQGSEA. CDR3 length: 13 amino acids. This chain's CDR3 is CSVERGYQETQYF. The CDR3 region has the DNA TGCAGCGTTGAGCGGGGTTACCAAGAGACCCAGTACTTC.

The table lists this clonotype with many counts. The chain recombines TRBV5-6 with TRBJ2-3; D is ambiguous. Between the trimmed V and J ends, which lost 2 bases and 0 bases, there was a span of 7 bases. In germline, CDR1 is SGHDT, CDR2 YYEEEE. The CDR3 has 14 amino acids. CDR3 nucleotides: TGTGCCAGCAGCTTTTTCCAGAGCACAGATACGCAGTATTTT. Translating gives CASSFFQSTDTQYF.

This clonotype was seen many times. This sequence joins TRBV9 and TRBJ2-2; D might be TRBD2 (6 bases). This CDR3 has 15 amino acids. Germline CDR1 reads SGDLS; CDR2 reads YYNGEE. Between the trimmed V and J ends, which lost 0 bases and 7 bases, there was a span of 13 bases. The CDR3 coding sequence is TGTGCCAGCAGCGTAGCCGGGGGAGTAGGCGGGGAGCTGTTTTTT. It codes for CASSVAGGVGGELFF.

This clonotype was found a few times. One end of the junction fails to match germline, which may point to a read error. The chain recombines TRBV4-3 with TRBJ1-5; the D is unclear. From germline, CDR1 is LGHNA and CDR2 YSLEER. The CDR3 extends over 13 amino acids. CDR3 amino acids: CASGQDRGQPQHF. CDR3 bases: TGCGCCAGCGGCCAAGATCGGGGTCAGCCCCAGCATTTT.

A remark on this clonotype: This could be a read error, since a much larger clone is one nucleotide away. The chain employs TRBV20-1 and TRBJ2-3, with D tentatively TRBD2 (6 bases). This CDR3 is built from 15 residues. Germline V lookup: CDR1 DFQATT, CDR2 SNEGSKA (reference sequence). CDR3 DNA sequence: TGCGGTGCCCAACGGGGTAGCGGAGGCACAGATACGCAGTATTTT. Translated: CGAQRGSGGTDTQYF.

This clonotype was seen at least ten times. The chain uses TRBV4-3 and TRBJ2-7; TRBD2 aligns across 8 bases. The germline V gene has CDR1 LGHNA and CDR2 YSLEER. This CDR3 is built from 14 residues. Trimming removed 0 bases from V and 3 bases from J; junction bases left unmatched: 1. Here the CDR3 reads CASSQDAGGYEQYF. The CDR3 DNA is TGCGCCAGCAGCCAAGATGCGGGGGGCTACGAGCAGTACTTC.

This clonotype was counted at least ten times. V and J are TRBV5-6 and TRBJ2-1; no firm D call. The CDR3 consists of 15 residues. The V end was cut by 1 base, the J end by 9 bases, with 17 bases between. Germline loops: CDR1 SGHDT, CDR2 YYEEEE. The CDR3 DNA reads TGTGCCAGCAGCTTGAGGGCAGGTCACGAAGGTGAGCAGTTCTTC. Its translation is CASSLRAGHEGEQFF.

This clonotype was counted many times. The J gene is TRBJ2-3, the V gene TRBV4-3; possibly TRBD1 for D (6 bases). The ends were cut back, 1 base at V and 8 bases at J, with 16 bases in the middle. Germline lookup yields CDR1 LGHNA and CDR2 YSLEER. The CDR3 totals 15 residues. The CDR3 sequence: CASSQGQGSGGTQYF. The DNA for the CDR3 is TGCGCCAGCAGCCAAGGGCAGGGGTCCGGTGGTACGCAGTATTTT.

As to this clonotype: It may be a read error: a sequence one base away is much more abundant. This chain links TRBV6-2 or TRBV6-3 with TRBJ2-3, with TRBD2 matching over 15 bases. Germline V lookup: CDR1 MNHEY, CDR2 SVGEGT. The V and J ends lost 7 bases and 2 bases, in that order; junction bases with no gene match: 7. CDR3 size: 17 residues. Here the CDR3 DNA reads TGTGCCAGCACCGACAGGACTAGCGGGGGGGACACAGATACGCAGTATTTT. This sequence encodes CASTDRTSGGDTDTQYF.

This clonotype has ten or more counts. This chain uses TRBV13 with TRBJ2-1; a weak D match, TRBD1 (5 bases). The V and J ends lost 1 base and 10 bases respectively, with 11 bases between them. The length of the CDR3 is 13 residues. CDR1 PRHDT and CDR2 FYEKMQ come from the germline V gene (reference sequence). CDR3 sequence: CASSLDLGREQFF. The CDR3 DNA is TGTGCCAGCAGCTTAGATTTGGGGCGGGAGCAGTTCTTC.

In this sample, this clonotype turned up many times. The junction departs from germline at one end; a sequencing error may be responsible. The V gene is TRBV5-4, the J gene TRBJ1-2; no firm D call. This CDR3 has 11 amino acids. Germline V gene lookup returns CDR1 SGHNT and CDR2 YYREEE (reference sequence). CDR3 coding DNA: TGTGCCAGCAGATTGGCTTTTAGCTACACCTTC. It encodes CASRLAFSYTF.

This clonotype has ten or more counts. This rearrangement joins TRBV4-3 to TRBJ1-1; D is unclear. V gave up 0 bases and J gave up 0 bases, with 11 bases separating them. The CDR3 loop spans 16 amino acids. Germline-derived CDR1 and CDR2 are LGHNA and YSLEER. CDR3 in amino acids: CASSQDSVRLNTEAFF. The CDR3 DNA reads as TGCGCCAGCAGCCAAGATTCGGTCAGACTGAACACTGAAGCTTTCTTT.

Remarks on this clonotype: A single base separates this from a much larger clone, so it may be a read error. The V gene is TRBV19, the J gene TRBJ2-2; possible D gene TRBD2, 6 bases. This CDR3 contains 13 residues. Germline values: CDR1 LNHDA, CDR2 SQIVND (reference sequence). In DNA, the CDR3 is TGTGCCATAAAACAGGACCAACGCGGGGAGCTGTCTTTT. Translating gives CAIKQDQRGELSF.

This clonotype was counted at least ten times. The CDR3 sequence is CASSLVTGDEQFF. The CDR3 DNA reads as TGCGCCAGCAGCTTGGTCACAGGGGATGAGCAGTTCTTC. The chain links TRBV5-1 to TRBJ2-1; 7 bases line up with TRBD1. The CDR3 has 13 amino acids. In germline, CDR1 is SGHRS, CDR2 YFSETQ. V lost 0 bases, J lost 8 bases, and 2 bases stayed unmatched.

Ten or more counts support this clonotype. This chain links TRBV5-6 with TRBJ2-6; D is perhaps TRBD1 or TRBD2 (5 bases each). The CDR3 is 15 residues long. The V and J ends lost 4 bases and 5 bases respectively, with 13 bases between them. The germline V gene has CDR1 SGHDT and CDR2 YYEEEE. The CDR3 DNA sequence: TGTGCCAGCAGCCGGGGACGGCTCTGGGCCAACGTCCTGACTTTC. Residues: CASSRGRLWANVLTF.

As regards this clonotype: This may stem from a read error, because a much larger clone lies one nucleotide away. This chain joins TRBV12-3 or TRBV12-4 and TRBJ2-6; 8 nucleotides agree with TRBD1. Germline trimming cut 5 bases from V and 0 bases from J; bases unmatched to any gene: 6. The length of the CDR3 is 17 residues. The CDR3, as DNA: TGTGCCAGCAGTCGGGGGACAGGACCCTCTGGGGCCAACGTCCTGACTTTC. Amino acid sequence: CASSRGTGPSGANVLTF.

At least ten counts were recorded for this clonotype. The genes are TRBV6-5 and TRBJ2-1; TRBD2 aligns across 7 bases. After removal of 0 bases from V and 0 bases from J, the junction contained 5 bases not matched to a gene. Germline CDR1 is MNHEY and CDR2 is SVGAGI. This CDR3 has 17 residues. CDR3 amino acids: CASSYSGRESSYNEQFF. The CDR3 DNA is TGTGCCAGCAGTTACTCGGGGAGGGAGAGCTCCTACAATGAGCAGTTCTTC.

Note on this clonotype: This clone may be a read error of a much larger clone one base away. The genes are TRBV15 and TRBJ2-1, with 7 bases matching TRBD2. In germline, CDR1 is LNHNV, CDR2 YYDKDF (reference sequence). This CDR3 has 15 residues. The CDR3 nucleotides are TGTGCCACCAGCAGAGACCTAGCGGAAAACAATGAGCAGTCCTTC. Protein: CATSRDLAENNEQSF.